Each of the 27 T cell receptor beta chains below was sequenced from the same sample in a study of blood T cells in healthy people across ages (dated by TCRdb to between 2015 and 2017). Library prep was done by 5' RACE. Sequencing used an Illumina HiSeq 2500. A second roughly 7 to 11 cycle PCR used a sample-barcoded 5' primer and a J-beta primer mix. Through fastp at Q25 and MiXCR, TCRdb rebuilt clones from the public reads, retaining in-frame beta chains. Rows matching on CDR3 protein sequence are summarized as one entry with the most common DNA and genes. Within this sample are 1.5 million to 1.9 million distinct CDR3 sequences, with approximately 42% of them counted one time only. The ten largest clones take up around 4% of the sample. Sequenced sample: blood. All receptors derive from a woman in her late teens or twenties in good health.

The rearrangement uses TRBV7-3 and TRBJ2-1; 9 nucleotides match TRBD1. The V gene end was trimmed by 6 bases and the J gene end by 1 base; junction bases not matched to a gene: 22. The CDR3 sequence is 21 residues long. Germline V gives CDR1 SGHTA, CDR2 FQGTGA. CDR3 nucleotides: TGTGCCAGCAGACCGAGATTTAACCGGGACAGGGACCCAGAGTCCTACAATGAGCAGTTCTTC. It specifies CASRPRFNRDRDPESYNEQFF.

CDR3 nucleotides: TGTGCCAGCAGCTTGACAGGGGGACTCTCTGGGGCCAACGTCCTGACTTTC. It codes for CASSLTGGLSGANVLTF. The J gene is TRBJ2-6, the V gene TRBV7-2; 9 bases align to TRBD1. The V segment lost 3 bases and the J segment 0 bases; nucleotides outside the gene matches: 3. Germline V gene lookup returns CDR1 SGHTA and CDR2 FQGNSA. CDR3 size: 17 residues.

The V call is TRBV15, the J call TRBJ1-2; D remains unclear. V was trimmed by 1 base and J by 2 bases, leaving 11 bases between them. Germline V gives CDR1 LNHNV, CDR2 YYDKDF (reference sequence). The CDR3 extends over 15 amino acids. CDR3 nucleotides: TGTGCCACCAGCAGAGCTAGGAGTGGGAACTATGGCTACACCTTC. Translated, it gives CATSRARSGNYGYTF.

The V gene is TRBV10-3, the J gene TRBJ2-4, with 7 nucleotides matching TRBD1. The DNA matches TRBJ2-7 better at its end, which makes the J call doubtful. Germline values: CDR1 ENHRY, CDR2 SYGVKD. This CDR3 has 13 amino acids. This CDR3 is CAISGTGVDEQYF. The DNA for the CDR3 is TGTGCCATCAGTGGAACAGGGGTGGACGAGCAGTACTTC.

To note about this clonotype: A much larger clone differs by one base, so this may be a read error. The J gene is TRBJ2-1, the V gene TRBV5-1; D might be TRBD2 (6 bases). This CDR3 has 15 residues. Germline loops: CDR1 SGHRS, CDR2 YFSETQ. V was trimmed by 6 bases and J by 0 bases, leaving 13 bases between them. CDR3 nucleotides: TGCGCCAGCAAACCGGGACTTGGCTCCTACAATGAGCAGTTCTTC. Its protein product is CASKPGLGSYNEQFF.

Remarks on this clonotype: A read error is possible here, since a much larger clone lies one base away. This chain joins TRBV6-2 or TRBV6-3 and TRBJ2-7; weak D call: TRBD1 (6 bases). Germline-derived CDR1 and CDR2 are MNHEY and SVGEGT. CDR3 length equals 13 residues. Here the CDR3 DNA reads TGTGCCAGCAGTGACTCGGGACACTACGAGCAGTACTTC. Its translation: CASSDSGHYEQYF.

The sample holds one count of this clonotype. V and J are TRBV29-1 and TRBJ1-1, with D tentatively TRBD1 (6 bases). CDR1 SQVTM and CDR2 ANQGSEA come from the germline V gene. V was shortened by 4 bases and J by 4 bases, with 16 bases between the two germline ends. The CDR3 has 14 residues. The CDR3 loop reads CSVVLRTASTEAFF. The CDR3 DNA follows: TGCAGCGTTGTGCTTCGGACAGCTAGCACTGAAGCTTTCTTT.

This chain connects TRBV25-1 to TRBJ1-2, with D possibly TRBD1 on 6 matching bases. This CDR3 is 15 amino acids long. V lost 1 base, J lost 2 bases, and 11 bases lay in between. Per germline, CDR1 MGHDK and CDR2 SYGVNS. The CDR3 loop is CASSESGAGNYGYTF. The DNA of the CDR3 is TGTGCCAGCAGTGAATCGGGGGCAGGGAACTATGGCTACACCTTC.

The chain employs TRBV6-5 and TRBJ2-7; TRBD2 aligns across 7 bases. The CDR3 is 13 residues long. V lost 7 bases and J lost 2; bases outside the gene matches: 5. Germline values: CDR1 MNHEY, CDR2 SVGAGI. CDR3: CASIKTSPYEQYF. CDR3 DNA sequence: TGTGCCAGCATTAAGACTAGCCCCTACGAGCAGTACTTC.

This clonotype was observed a few times. J is TRBJ1-1 and V is TRBV7-9; no clear D. The CDR3 extends over 14 amino acids. V lost 5 bases and J 6 bases, leaving 16 bases between the germline ends. CDR1 is SEHNR and CDR2 is FQNEAQ in the germline V gene (reference sequence). The DNA for the CDR3 is TGTGCCAGCAGCCACCTCAGCAGGTCCCCTGAAGCTTTCTTT. It is translated as CASSHLSRSPEAFF.

The chain recombines TRBV11-2 with TRBJ1-6, with D perhaps TRBD1 (6 bases). Trimming removed 1 base from V and 10 bases from J, with 11 bases in between. Looked up from germline, CDR1 is SGHAT and CDR2 is FQNNGV. This CDR3 region has 14 residues. In nucleotides, the CDR3 is TGTGCCAGCAGCTTAGCCAGGGGAAGGTCACCCCTCCACTTT. It codes for CASSLARGRSPLHF.

This clonotype has just a few counts. V usage is TRBV20-1 and J usage is TRBJ1-2; no firm D call. This CDR3 spans 15 amino acids. Germline V gives CDR1 DFQATT, CDR2 SNEGSKA (reference sequence). Trimming shortened V by 4 bases and J by 0 bases, and 15 bases separated the two germline ends. The DNA for the CDR3 is TGCAGTGCTACCACGGGAGGGAATGCTAACTATGGCTACACCTTC. This gives the protein CSATTGGNANYGYTF.

This sequence joins TRBV27 and TRBJ2-1, with 8 nucleotides matching TRBD1. Germline lookup yields CDR1 MNHEY and CDR2 SMNVEV (reference sequence). The CDR3 covers 14 residues. J lost 7 bases, V lost 3 bases, and 5 bases had no gene match. CDR3 DNA: TGTGCCAGCAGTTTCTTCCAGGGGGCAAATGAGCAGTTCTTC. Its translation: CASSFFQGANEQFF.

This clonotype was counted once. This chain uses TRBV5-4 with TRBJ2-5; TRBD2 agrees at 8 bases. V trimming: 1 base; J trimming: 5 bases; junction bases outside the gene matches: 13. Germline V CDR1 and CDR2: SGHNT, YYREEE (reference sequence). This CDR3 contains 17 residues. CDR3 amino acids: CASSLTSGGPLAETQYF. CDR3 sequence (DNA): TGTGCCAGCAGCTTGACGAGCGGGGGACCATTAGCCGAGACCCAGTACTTC. Combining the CDR3 with reference TRBV5-4 and TRBJ2-5 gives the whole variable domain ETGVTQSPTHLIKTRGQQVTLRCSSQSGHNTVSWYQQALGQGPQFIFQYYREEENGRGNFPPRFSGLQFPNYSSELNVNALELDDSALYLCASSLTSGGPLAETQYFGPGTRLLVL.

The chain couples TRBV12-3 or TRBV12-4 to TRBJ2-7; maybe TRBD2 (6 bases). The CDR3 is 14 residues long. Between the trimmed V and J ends, which lost 2 bases and 2 bases, there was a span of 10 bases. DNA for the CDR3: TGTGCCAGCAGTTTAACCAGGAGGGCCTACGAGCAGTACTTC. Translated: CASSLTRRAYEQYF.

V is TRBV7-2 and J is TRBJ2-3, with D unclear. V was cut by 1 base and J by 10 bases, with 15 bases left in between. The CDR3 loop spans 14 amino acids. Germline V gives CDR1 SGHTA, CDR2 FQGNSA. The CDR3 DNA is TGTGCCAGCAGCTTAGTCACCACAAACGTCGCGCAGTATTTT. This sequence encodes CASSLVTTNVAQYF.

Remarks on this clonotype: Compared with germline, one end of the junction differs, possibly owing to a read error. The chain couples TRBV3-1 to TRBJ2-1; D is perhaps TRBD2 (6 bases). CDR1 is LGHDT, CDR2 YNNKEL, per germline (reference sequence). The CDR3 runs 14 residues. The CDR3 protein is CASRFAGTNNERFF. In DNA form, the CDR3 reads TGTGCCAGCCGTTTTGCGGGAACGAACAATGAGCGGTTCTTC.

In this sample, this clonotype turned up many times. The gene calls are TRBV3-1 and TRBJ2-1; D is unresolved. From germline, CDR1 is LGHDT and CDR2 YNNKEL (reference sequence). V lost 3 bases, J lost 8 bases, and 11 bases lay in between. The length of the CDR3 is 13 residues. The CDR3: CASSQAPWDEQFF. Here the CDR3 DNA reads TGTGCCAGCAGCCAGGCCCCGTGGGATGAGCAGTTCTTC.

The chain has TRBV7-2 and TRBJ2-3; 12 nucleotides agree with TRBD2. CDR3 size: 15 residues. Germline V gives CDR1 SGHTA, CDR2 FQGNSA. V shed 4 bases and J 7 bases; nucleotides not matched to a gene: 6. The CDR3 loop reads CASSSLAGGWNTQYF. The CDR3 DNA sequence: TGTGCCAGCAGCTCCCTAGCGGGAGGGTGGAATACGCAGTATTTT.

The rearrangement joins TRBV24-1 to TRBJ2-1; D is perhaps TRBD2 (7 bases). The V and J ends lost 4 bases and 3 bases respectively, with 15 bases between them. The CDR3 has 16 residues. In germline, CDR1 is KGHDR, CDR2 SFDVKD. For the CDR3, the DNA is TGTGCCACCAGTGAGCAGGGGAGGGGGGACTACAATGAGCAGTTCTTC. This encodes CATSEQGRGDYNEQFF.

The chain combines TRBV4-3 with TRBJ2-7, with 7 bases aligning to TRBD2. The CDR3 has 16 amino acids. Germline trimming cut 0 bases from V and 2 bases from J; bases unmatched to any gene: 7. Germline lookup yields CDR1 LGHNA and CDR2 YSLEER. The CDR3: CASSQDYWLAAYEQYF. The DNA of the CDR3 is TGCGCCAGCAGCCAAGATTATTGGCTAGCGGCCTACGAGCAGTACTTC.

This clonotype was detected only a few times. A junction boundary mismatches the germline segment, possibly from a read error. The J gene is TRBJ2-1, the V gene TRBV7-7; the match to TRBD2 covers 9 bases. CDR1 is SSHAT and CDR2 is FNYEAQ in the germline V gene (reference sequence). This CDR3 is 16 amino acids long. The CDR3: CASSAWGGGADNEQFF. In nucleotides, the CDR3 is TGTGCTAGCAGCGCCTGGGGCGGGGGGGCTGACAATGAGCAGTTCTTC.

This clonotype was counted a few times. The chain uses TRBV4-3 and TRBJ2-5; weak D call: TRBD1 (6 bases). The closer fit of TRBJ2-7 to the DNA end suggests the J call may be wrong. Looked up from germline, CDR1 is LGHNA and CDR2 is YSLEER. The CDR3 consists of 15 residues. The CDR3 is CASSQLSTGAYEQYF. CDR3 in DNA: TGCGCCAGCAGCCAGTTATCGACAGGTGCCTACGAGCAGTACTTC.

This clonotype has only one observation. The chain uses TRBV7-2 and TRBJ2-3, with a tentative D call TRBD1 (5 bases). The CDR3 is 16 amino acids. Germline V gene lookup returns CDR1 SGHTA and CDR2 FQGNSA. V lost 4 bases, J lost 1 base, and 15 bases lay in between. The CDR3 coding sequence is TGTGCCAGCAGCTCCGCAGGCAGGGTACGCACAGATACGCAGTATTTT. Its translation is CASSSAGRVRTDTQYF.

This rearrangement joins TRBV29-1 to TRBJ2-7; TRBD1 agrees at 7 bases. V dropped 3 bases and J dropped 2; count of bases not matched to a gene: 4. Germline CDR1 is SQVTM and CDR2 is ANQGSEA. There are 13 residues in the CDR3. This CDR3 is CSVDGTDTYEQYF. The CDR3 DNA reads TGCAGCGTTGACGGGACAGACACCTACGAGCAGTACTTC.

The rearrangement uses TRBV9 and TRBJ1-5, with a weak D call TRBD1 (5 bases). The CDR3 length is 15 residues. V was clipped by 0 bases and J by 2 bases, with 9 bases between them. Germline V CDR1 and CDR2: SGDLS, YYNGEE. CDR3 protein: CASSVEGYGNQPQHF. Here the CDR3 DNA reads TGTGCCAGCAGCGTAGAGGGGTATGGCAATCAGCCCCAGCATTTT.

The gene calls are TRBV28 and TRBJ1-4; no clear D. Germline values: CDR1 MDHEN, CDR2 SYDVKM. The CDR3 extends over 13 amino acids. V was cut by 2 bases and J by 8 bases, with 9 bases left in between. DNA for the CDR3: TGTGCCAGCAGTTTAACGTCGCTAGAAAAACTGTTTTTT. Its protein is CASSLTSLEKLFF.